Only one count was recorded for the clone carrying this T cell receptor (beta chain). The junction differs from germline at one of its ends, possibly a read error. The data were obtained in a study of blood T cell repertoires in COVID-19. Germline lookup yields CDR1 MNHEY and CDR2 SVGAGI. The CDR3 is 13 residues long. Assay: immunoSEQ multiplex PCR; the TCRdb copy retains only in-frame clones and omits some. The table records 100,000 or so clones, approximately 75% of them present only once. The sample comprised peripheral blood. The TCR originated in a human donor in a cohort sampled during active COVID-19. This chain joins TRBV6-5 and TRBJ1-1; 7 bases match TRBD1. The DNA of the CDR3 is TGTGCCAGCAGCCTGACAGGGAACGCTGAAGCTTTCTTT. Translating it yields CASSLTGNAEAFF.